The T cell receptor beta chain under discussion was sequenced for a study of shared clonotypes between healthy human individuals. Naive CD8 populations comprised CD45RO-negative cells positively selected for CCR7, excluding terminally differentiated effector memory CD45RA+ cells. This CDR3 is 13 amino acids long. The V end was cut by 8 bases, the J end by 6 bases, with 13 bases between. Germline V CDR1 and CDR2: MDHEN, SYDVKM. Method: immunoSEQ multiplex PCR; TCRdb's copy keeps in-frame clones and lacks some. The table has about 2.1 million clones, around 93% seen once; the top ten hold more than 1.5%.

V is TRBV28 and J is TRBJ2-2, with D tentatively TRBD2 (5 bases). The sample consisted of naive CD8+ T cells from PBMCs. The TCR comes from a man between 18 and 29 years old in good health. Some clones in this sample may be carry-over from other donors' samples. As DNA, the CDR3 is TGTGCCAGCTCCGCGGGCGGCGCCGGGGAGCTGTTTTTT. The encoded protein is CASSAGGAGELFF.